This TCR beta chain was documented in a study of T cell responses to AZD1222 COVID-19 vaccine. Analysis merged second doses at about 4 or about 12 weeks. The germline gives CDR1 SGHVS, CDR2 FNYEAQ. Trimming removed 5 bases from V and 5 bases from J; junction bases left unmatched: 8. The CDR3 extends over 16 amino acids. The study, taken as a whole, reports: Clonal diversity was possibly underestimated, and white British individuals and females predominated among donors. Sampling that yielded the repertoires occurred only after the peak T cell response. Baseline antibody screening turned up just a handful of seropositive AZD1222 recipients.

Profiled with immunoSEQ multiplex PCR; TCRdb holds only in-frame clones, not every one. The sample includes tens of thousands of clones, roughly 89% of them seen just once. On this clone itself: Antigen specificity is unknown.

The sequencing here drew on peripheral blood, taken 28 days after the second AZD1222 dose. This sequence originates from an adult who received the AZD1222 COVID-19 vaccine. V usage is TRBV7-6 and J usage is TRBJ2-1, with 11 bases fitting TRBD2. CDR3 in DNA: TGTGCCAGCAGCACCTCACTAGCGGGAGACCACAATGAGCAGTTCTTC. The encoded protein is CASSTSLAGDHNEQFF.